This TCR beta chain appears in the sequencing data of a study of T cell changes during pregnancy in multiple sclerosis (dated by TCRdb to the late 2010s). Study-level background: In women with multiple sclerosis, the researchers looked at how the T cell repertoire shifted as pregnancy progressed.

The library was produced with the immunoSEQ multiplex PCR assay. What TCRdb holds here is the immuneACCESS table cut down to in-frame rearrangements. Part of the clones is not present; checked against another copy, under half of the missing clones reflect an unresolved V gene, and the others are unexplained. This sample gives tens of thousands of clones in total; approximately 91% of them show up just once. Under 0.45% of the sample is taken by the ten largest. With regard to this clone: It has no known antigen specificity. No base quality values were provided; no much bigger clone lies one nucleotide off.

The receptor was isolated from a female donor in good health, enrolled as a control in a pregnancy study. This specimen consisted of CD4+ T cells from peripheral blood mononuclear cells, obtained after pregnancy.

The nucleotide sequence is TGTGCCTGGAGTGAGGGCGGGGCTGGGTACGAGCAGTACTTC. It translates to CAWSEGGAGYEQYF. The sequence joins TRBV30 to TRBJ2-7, and possibly TRBD2, on 6 matching bases. Via the germline V gene (reference sequence), CDR1 is GTSNPN and CDR2 SVGIG. The junction carries 14 bases between V and J, which are trimmed by 1 base and 4 bases respectively. Counted from cysteine to phenylalanine, this CDR3 has 14 amino acids. Of all the DNA, just the CDR3 is kept, 42 bases in frame from base 1. With the portions outside the CDR3 filled from the reference TRBV30 and TRBJ2-7 genes, the complete variable region becomes SQTIHQWPATLVQPVGSPLSLECTVEGTSNPNLYWYRQAAGRGLQLLFYSVGIGQISSEVPQNLSASRPQDRQFILSSKKLLLSDSGFYLCAWSEGGAGYEQYFGPGTRLTVT.